This T cell receptor (beta chain) was obtained from a study of blood T cell repertoires in COVID-19. Study background: Italy, Spain and the United States were the sources of the convalescent and acute COVID-19 samples. T cells, B-cell-depleted T cells, or PBMCs supplied cDNA or gDNA.

Per the study methods: Scientists estimated how many nucleated cells there were by amplifying reference gene primers. Sequenced by immunoSEQ multiplex PCR; TCRdb stores in-frame clones only, minus some. V, J and clone size reflect that table, while D and trimming were determined from the DNA. The table has tens of thousands of clones, around 89% seen once. This CDR3 has 15 amino acids. The V end was cut by 1 base, the J end by 5 bases, with 11 bases between. Germline V CDR1 and CDR2: SGHTA, FQGNSA. The receptor's source is a human donor in a cohort sampled during active COVID-19. J is TRBJ1-4 and V is TRBV7-2; D gene unclear. The sequenced material came from peripheral blood. CDR3: CASSLVFMQNEKLFF. The CDR3 coding sequence is TGTGCCAGCAGCTTAGTCTTTATGCAGAATGAAAAACTGTTTTTT.